This T cell receptor beta chain was sequenced during a study of neurological immune-mediated disorders. Study background: Within the group of approximately 35 multiple sclerosis patients, roughly 30 were relapsing-remitting, while 3 were secondary progressive.

On this clonotype: The antigen is unknown. Sequence at one end of the junction differs from germline and may be a read error.

Study-wide results and caveats: The level of TCR clonal expansion was highest in patients with HTLV-1-associated myelopathy and lowest in multiple sclerosis, where it fell below the level seen in healthy controls.

TCRdb ran MiXCR on the 5' RACE reads and lists one entry per CDR3 protein. The sample shows about 62,000 distinct CDR3 sequences, roughly 3.5% of them seen only once. Germline CDR1 SGHVS, CDR2 FNYEAQ. The CDR3 is 18 residues long. The source material was PBMCs. The J gene is TRBJ2-7, the V gene TRBV7-6, with D perhaps assigned TRBD1 or TRBD2 (5 bases each). The clonotype originates from a woman aged 45-65 years with multiple sclerosis. CDR3 sequence (DNA): TGTGCCAACAGCTCCGATCCCAACGGGGCCCTGGGGTTTTACGAGCAGTACTTC. It translates to CANSSDPNGALGFYEQYF. Drawing the rest from reference TRBV7-6 and TRBJ2-7, the complete variable domain is GAGVSQSPRYKVTKRGQDVALRCDPISGHVSLYWYRQALGQGPEFLTYFNYEAQQDKSGLPNDRFSAERPEGSISTLTIQRTEQRDSAMYRCANSSDPNGALGFYEQYFGPGTRLTVT.